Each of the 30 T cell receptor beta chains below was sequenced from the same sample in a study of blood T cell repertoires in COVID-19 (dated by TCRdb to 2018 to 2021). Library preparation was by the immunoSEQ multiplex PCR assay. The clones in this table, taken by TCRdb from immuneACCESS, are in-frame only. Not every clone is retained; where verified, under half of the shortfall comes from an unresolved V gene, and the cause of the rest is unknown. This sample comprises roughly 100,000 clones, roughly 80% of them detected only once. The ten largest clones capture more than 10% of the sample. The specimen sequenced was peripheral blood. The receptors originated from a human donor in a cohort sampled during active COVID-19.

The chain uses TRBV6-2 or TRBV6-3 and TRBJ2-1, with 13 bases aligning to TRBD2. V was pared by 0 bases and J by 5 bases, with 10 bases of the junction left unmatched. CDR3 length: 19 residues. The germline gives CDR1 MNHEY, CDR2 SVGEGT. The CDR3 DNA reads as TGTGCCAGCAGTTACTCGAGAAGGGGACTAGCGGGGCTGAACAATGAGCAGTTCTTC. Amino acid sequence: CASSYSRRGLAGLNNEQFF.

In nucleotides, the CDR3 is TGTGCCAGCAGCCCCAGAGGGGGTGAAATGAACACTGAAGCTTTCTTT. Its translation: CASSPRGGEMNTEAFF. The rearrangement uses TRBV5-6 and TRBJ1-1; possible D gene TRBD1, 6 bases. Between the trimmed V and J ends, which lost 4 bases and 0 bases, there was a span of 16 bases. The length of the CDR3 is 16 residues. CDR1 is SGHDT, CDR2 YYEEEE, per germline.

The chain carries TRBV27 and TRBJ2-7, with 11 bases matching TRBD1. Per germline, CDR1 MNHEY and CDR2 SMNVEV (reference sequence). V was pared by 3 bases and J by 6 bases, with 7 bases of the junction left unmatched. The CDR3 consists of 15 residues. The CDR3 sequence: CASSLYGQGAFEQYF. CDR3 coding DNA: TGTGCCAGCAGTTTGTACGGACAGGGGGCTTTCGAGCAGTACTTC.

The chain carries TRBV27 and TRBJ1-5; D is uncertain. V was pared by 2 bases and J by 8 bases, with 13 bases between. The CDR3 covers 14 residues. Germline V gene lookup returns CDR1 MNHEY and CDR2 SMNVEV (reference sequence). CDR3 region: CASSLLSGAEPQHF. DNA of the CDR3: TGTGCCAGCAGTTTACTCTCTGGTGCGGAGCCCCAGCATTTT.

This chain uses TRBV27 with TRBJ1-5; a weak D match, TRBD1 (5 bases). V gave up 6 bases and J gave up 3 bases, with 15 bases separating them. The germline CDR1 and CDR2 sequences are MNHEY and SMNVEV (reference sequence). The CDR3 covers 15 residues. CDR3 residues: CASSGGGGINQPQHF. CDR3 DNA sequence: TGTGCCAGCAGCGGTGGGGGGGGGATCAATCAGCCCCAGCATTTT.

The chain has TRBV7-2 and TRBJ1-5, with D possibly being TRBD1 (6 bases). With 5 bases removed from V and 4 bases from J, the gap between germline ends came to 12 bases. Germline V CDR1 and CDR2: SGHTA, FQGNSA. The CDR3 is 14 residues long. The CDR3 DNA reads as TGTGCCAGCAGCCCTTTGGACAGAAATCAGCCCCAGCATTTT. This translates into CASSPLDRNQPQHF.

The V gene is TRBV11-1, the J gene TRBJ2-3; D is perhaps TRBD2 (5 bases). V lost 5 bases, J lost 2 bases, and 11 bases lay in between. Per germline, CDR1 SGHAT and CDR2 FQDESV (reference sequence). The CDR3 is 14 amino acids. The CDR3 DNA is TGTGCCAGCAGCCCCGGGGTTCCCACAGATACGCAGTATTTT. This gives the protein CASSPGVPTDTQYF.

The CDR3 loop reads CASRTRGLAGNTGELFF. CDR3 sequence (DNA): TGTGCCAGTAGGACCCGGGGACTAGCGGGAAACACCGGGGAGCTGTTTTTT. The genes are TRBV19 and TRBJ2-2; TRBD2 aligns across 13 bases. Looked up from germline, CDR1 is LNHDA and CDR2 is SQIVND (reference sequence). The CDR3 runs 17 residues. The J segment lost 2 bases and the V segment lost 6 bases, leaving 6 bases of the junction unmatched.

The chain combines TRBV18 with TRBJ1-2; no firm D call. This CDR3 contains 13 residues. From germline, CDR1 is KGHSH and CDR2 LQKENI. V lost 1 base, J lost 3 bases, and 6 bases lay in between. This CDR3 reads CASSPLTDYGYTF. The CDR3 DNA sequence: TGTGCCAGCTCACCACTTACGGACTATGGCTACACCTTC.

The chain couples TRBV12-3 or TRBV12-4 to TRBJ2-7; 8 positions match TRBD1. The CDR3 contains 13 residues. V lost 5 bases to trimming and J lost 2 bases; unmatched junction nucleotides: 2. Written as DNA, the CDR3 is TGTGCCAGCAGTCCGGGACAGGCCTACGAGCAGTACTTC. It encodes CASSPGQAYEQYF.

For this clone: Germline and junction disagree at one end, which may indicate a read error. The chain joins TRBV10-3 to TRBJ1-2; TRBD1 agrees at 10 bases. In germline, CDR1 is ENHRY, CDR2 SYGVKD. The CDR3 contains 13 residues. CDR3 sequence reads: CAISGDRGRGFSF. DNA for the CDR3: TGTGCCATCAGTGGTGACAGGGGGCGCGGTTTTTCCTTC.

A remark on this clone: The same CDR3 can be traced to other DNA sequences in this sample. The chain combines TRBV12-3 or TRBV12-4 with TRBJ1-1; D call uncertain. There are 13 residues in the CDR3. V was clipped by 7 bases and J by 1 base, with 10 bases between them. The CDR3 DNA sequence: TGTGCCAGCACCCTCCGGGGGAACACTGAAGCTTTCTTT. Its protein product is CASTLRGNTEAFF.

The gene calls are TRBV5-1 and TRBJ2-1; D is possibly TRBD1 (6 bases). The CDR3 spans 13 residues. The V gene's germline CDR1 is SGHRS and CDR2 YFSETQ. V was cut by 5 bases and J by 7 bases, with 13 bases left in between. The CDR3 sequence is CASRVAGVNEQFF. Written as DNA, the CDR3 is TGCGCCAGCAGGGTCGCAGGGGTTAATGAGCAGTTCTTC.

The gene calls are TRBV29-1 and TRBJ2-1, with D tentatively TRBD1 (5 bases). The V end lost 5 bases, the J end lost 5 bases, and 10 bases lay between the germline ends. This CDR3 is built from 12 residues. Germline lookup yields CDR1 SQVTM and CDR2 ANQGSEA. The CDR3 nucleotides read TGCAGCGTTCATGACAGAAACAATGAGCAGTTCTTC. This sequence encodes CSVHDRNNEQFF.

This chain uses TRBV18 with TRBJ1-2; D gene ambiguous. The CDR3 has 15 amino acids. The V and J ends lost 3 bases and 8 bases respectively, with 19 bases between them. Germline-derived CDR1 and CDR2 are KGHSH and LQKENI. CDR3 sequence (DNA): TGTGCCAGCTCACCCGGAGGCCAGCACCGTGGAGGCTACACCTTC. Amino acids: CASSPGGQHRGGYTF.

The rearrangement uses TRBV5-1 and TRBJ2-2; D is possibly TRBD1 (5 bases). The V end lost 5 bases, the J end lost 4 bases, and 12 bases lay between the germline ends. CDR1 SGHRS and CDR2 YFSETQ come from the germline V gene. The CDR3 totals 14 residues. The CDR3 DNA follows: TGCGCCAGCAGATTGCAGGGAAGCACCGGGGAGCTGTTTTTT. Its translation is CASRLQGSTGELFF.

The CDR3 sequence: CASSGADRSAGNTIYF. The CDR3 bases are TGTGCCAGCAGCGGAGCGGACAGGTCTGCTGGAAACACCATATATTTT. This sequence joins TRBV5-4 and TRBJ1-3; 7 bases fit TRBD1. Germline V gene sequence: CDR1 SGHNT, CDR2 YYREEE (reference sequence). Unmatched junction bases numbered 9, after V lost 4 bases and J lost 2 bases. The CDR3 loop spans 16 amino acids. The full variable domain, rest sourced from reference TRBV5-4 and TRBJ1-3, is ETGVTQSPTHLIKTRGQQVTLRCSSQSGHNTVSWYQQALGQGPQFIFQYYREEENGRGNFPPRFSGLQFPNYSSELNVNALELDDSALYLCASSGADRSAGNTIYFGEGSWLTVV.

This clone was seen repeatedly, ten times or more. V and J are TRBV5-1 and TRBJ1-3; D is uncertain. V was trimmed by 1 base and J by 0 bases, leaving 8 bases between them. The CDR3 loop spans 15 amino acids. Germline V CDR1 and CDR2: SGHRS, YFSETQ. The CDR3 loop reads CASSLFPGSGNTIYF. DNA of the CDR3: TGCGCCAGCAGCTTGTTTCCAGGCTCTGGAAACACCATATATTTT. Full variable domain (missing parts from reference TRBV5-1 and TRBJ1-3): KAGVTQTPRYLIKTRGQQVTLSCSPISGHRSVSWYQQTPGQGLQFLFEYFSETQRNKGNFPGRFSGRQFSNSRSEMNVSTLELGDSALYLCASSLFPGSGNTIYFGEGSWLTVV.

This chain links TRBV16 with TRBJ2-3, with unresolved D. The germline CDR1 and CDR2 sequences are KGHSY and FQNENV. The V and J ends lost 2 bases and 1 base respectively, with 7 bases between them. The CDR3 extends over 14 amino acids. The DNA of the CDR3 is TGTGCCAGCAGCCAAGCTCCGGGCACAGATACGCAGTATTTT. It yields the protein CASSQAPGTDTQYF.

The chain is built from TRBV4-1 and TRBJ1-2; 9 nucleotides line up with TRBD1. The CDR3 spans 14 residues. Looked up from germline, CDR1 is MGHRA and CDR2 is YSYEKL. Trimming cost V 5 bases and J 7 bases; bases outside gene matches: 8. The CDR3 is CASSSQGAMGGYTF. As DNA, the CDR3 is TGCGCCAGCAGCTCACAGGGGGCTATGGGTGGCTACACCTTC.

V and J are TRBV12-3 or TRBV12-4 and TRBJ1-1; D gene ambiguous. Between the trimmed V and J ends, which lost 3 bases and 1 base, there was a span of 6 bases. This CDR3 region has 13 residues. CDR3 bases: TGTGCCAGCAGTTTTCGCGGGAACACTGAAGCTTTCTTT. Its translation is CASSFRGNTEAFF.

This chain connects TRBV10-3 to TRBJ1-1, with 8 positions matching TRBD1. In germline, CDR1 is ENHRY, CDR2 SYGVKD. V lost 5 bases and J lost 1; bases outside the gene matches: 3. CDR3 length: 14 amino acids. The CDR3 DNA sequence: TGTGCCATCAGTTCGGACAGGGCGAACACTGAAGCTTTCTTT. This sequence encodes CAISSDRANTEAFF.

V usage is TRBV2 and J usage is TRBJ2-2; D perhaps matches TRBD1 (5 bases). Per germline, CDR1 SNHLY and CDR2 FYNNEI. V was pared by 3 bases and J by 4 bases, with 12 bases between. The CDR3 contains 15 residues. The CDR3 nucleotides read TGTGCCAGCAGTGACGGTCAGGGATTCACCGGGGAGCTGTTTTTT. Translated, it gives CASSDGQGFTGELFF.

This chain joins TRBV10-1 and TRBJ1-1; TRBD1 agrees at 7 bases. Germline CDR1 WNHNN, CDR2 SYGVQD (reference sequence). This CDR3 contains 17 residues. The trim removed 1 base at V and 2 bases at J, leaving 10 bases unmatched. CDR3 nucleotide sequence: TGCGCCAGCAGTGAGTACCCCTCCGACAGGGAAAACACTGAAGCTTTCTTT. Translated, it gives CASSEYPSDRENTEAFF.

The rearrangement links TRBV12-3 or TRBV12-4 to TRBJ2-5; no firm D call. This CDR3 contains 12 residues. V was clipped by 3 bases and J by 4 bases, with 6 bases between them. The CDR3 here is CASSFRGETQYF. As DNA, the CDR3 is TGTGCCAGCAGTTTTAGAGGAGAGACCCAGTACTTC.

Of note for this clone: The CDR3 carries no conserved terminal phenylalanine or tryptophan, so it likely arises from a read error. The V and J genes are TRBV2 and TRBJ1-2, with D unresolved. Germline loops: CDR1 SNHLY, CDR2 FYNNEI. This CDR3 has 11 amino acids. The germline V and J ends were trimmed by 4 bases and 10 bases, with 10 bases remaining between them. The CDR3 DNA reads TGTGCCAGCAGTGTTGGTCCCTACTACACCCTC. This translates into CASSVGPYYTL.

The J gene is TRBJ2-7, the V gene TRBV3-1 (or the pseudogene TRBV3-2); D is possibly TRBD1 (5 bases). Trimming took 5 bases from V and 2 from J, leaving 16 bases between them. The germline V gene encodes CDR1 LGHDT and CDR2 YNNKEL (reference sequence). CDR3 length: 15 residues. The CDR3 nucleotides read TGTGCCAGCAGCGTCAGCTGGGGCGGAACCTACGAGCAGTACTTC. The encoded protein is CASSVSWGGTYEQYF.

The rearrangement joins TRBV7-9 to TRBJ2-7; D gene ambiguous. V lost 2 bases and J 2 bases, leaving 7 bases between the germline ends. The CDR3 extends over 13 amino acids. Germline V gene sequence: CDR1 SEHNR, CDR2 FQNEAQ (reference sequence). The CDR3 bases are TGTGCCAGCAGCTTATCCACAGCCTACGAGCAGTACTTC. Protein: CASSLSTAYEQYF. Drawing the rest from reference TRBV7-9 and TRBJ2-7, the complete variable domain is DTGVSQNPRHKITKRGQNVTFRCDPISEHNRLYWYRQTLGQGPEFLTYFQNEAQLEKSRLLSDRFSAERPKGSFSTLEIQRTEQGDSAMYLCASSLSTAYEQYFGPGTRLTVT.

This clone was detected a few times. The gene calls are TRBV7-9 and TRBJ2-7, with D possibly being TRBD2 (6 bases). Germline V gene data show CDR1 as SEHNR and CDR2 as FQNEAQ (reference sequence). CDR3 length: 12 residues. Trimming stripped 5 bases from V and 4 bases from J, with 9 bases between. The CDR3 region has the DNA TGTGCCAGCAGCCAAGGGACTTACGAGCAGTACTTC. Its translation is CASSQGTYEQYF.

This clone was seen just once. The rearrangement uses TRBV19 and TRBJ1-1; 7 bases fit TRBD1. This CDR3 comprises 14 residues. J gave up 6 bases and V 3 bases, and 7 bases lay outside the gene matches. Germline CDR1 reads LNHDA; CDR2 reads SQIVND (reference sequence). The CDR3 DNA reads TGTGCCAGTAGTATCCACAGGGGAAACGCTGAAGCTTTCTTT. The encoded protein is CASSIHRGNAEAFF.